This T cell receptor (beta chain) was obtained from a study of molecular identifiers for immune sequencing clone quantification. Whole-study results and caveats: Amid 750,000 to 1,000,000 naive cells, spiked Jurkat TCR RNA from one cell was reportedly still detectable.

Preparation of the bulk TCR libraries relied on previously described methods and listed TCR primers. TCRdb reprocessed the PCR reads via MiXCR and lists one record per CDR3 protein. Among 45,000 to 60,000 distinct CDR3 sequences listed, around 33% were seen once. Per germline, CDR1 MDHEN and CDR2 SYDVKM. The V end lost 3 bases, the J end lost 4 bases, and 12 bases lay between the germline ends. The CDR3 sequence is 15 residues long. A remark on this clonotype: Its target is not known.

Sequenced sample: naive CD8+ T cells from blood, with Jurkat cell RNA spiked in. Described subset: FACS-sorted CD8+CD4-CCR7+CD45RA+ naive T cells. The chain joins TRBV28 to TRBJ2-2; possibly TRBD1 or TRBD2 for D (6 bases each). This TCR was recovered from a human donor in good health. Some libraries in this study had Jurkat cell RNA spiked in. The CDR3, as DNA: TGTGCCAGCAGTTTCTCGGGGGCCGGCACCGGGGAGCTGTTTTTT. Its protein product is CASSFSGAGTGELFF.